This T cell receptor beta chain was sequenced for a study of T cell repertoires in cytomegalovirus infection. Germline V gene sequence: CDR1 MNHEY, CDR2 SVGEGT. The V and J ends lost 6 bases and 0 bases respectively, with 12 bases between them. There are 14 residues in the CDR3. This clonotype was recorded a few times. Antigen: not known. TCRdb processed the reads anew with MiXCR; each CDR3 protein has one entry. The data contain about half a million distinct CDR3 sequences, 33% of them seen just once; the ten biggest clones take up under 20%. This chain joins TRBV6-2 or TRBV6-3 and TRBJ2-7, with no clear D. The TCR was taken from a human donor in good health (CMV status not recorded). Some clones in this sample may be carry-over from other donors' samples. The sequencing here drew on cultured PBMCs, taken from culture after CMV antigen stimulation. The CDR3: CASSSRRGSYEQYV. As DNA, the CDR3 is TGTGCCAGCAGCTCCAGACGAGGCTCCTACGAGCAGTACGTC.